This T cell receptor beta chain was identified in a study of blood T cells in healthy people across ages. A sample-barcoded 5' primer and a J-beta primer mix were used in a second PCR of roughly 7 to 11 cycles. TCRdb re-analysed the 5' RACE reads in MiXCR, keeping a single row per CDR3 protein. The data show more than 500,000 distinct CDR3 sequences, with 25% to 30% seen just once and under 20% held by the top ten. Study findings and constraints: Researchers deemed the diversity estimates from one million T cells underestimates.

A word on this clonotype: Its specificity is unknown.

This CDR3 comprises 15 residues. Trimming cost V 1 base and J 4 bases; bases outside gene matches: 3. Germline CDR1 SGHRS, CDR2 YFSETQ. The TCR was taken from a woman in her seventies in good health. V is TRBV5-1 and J is TRBJ2-7; 12 positions match TRBD2. Specimen: blood. This chain's CDR3 is CASSLMTSGGYEQYF. In nucleotides, the CDR3 is TGCGCCAGCAGCTTGATGACTAGCGGGGGTTACGAGCAGTACTTC.